A selection of T cell receptor beta chains follows, all from one sample in a study of control samples from healthy donors and cancer patients. The method was immunoSEQ multiplex PCR; TCRdb's version includes in-frame clones alone and lacks a portion of them. The sample carries 150,000 to 200,000 clones, 91% recorded once. Material for sequencing was blood. These receptors were collected from a woman under 40 in good health. The CDR3 runs from the conserved cysteine through the conserved F or W. The D gene is left open where the match is weak. For some rows the clone size is stated as once, few or many, or as a class when expanded; others skip it.

d_call | j_call | clone_size | v_call | cdr3_length | cdr3_aa | cdr3_nt
NA | TRBJ2-7 | NA | TRBV6-5 | 15 | CASSYTRDGSYEQYF | TGTGCCAGCAGTTACACCCGGGACGGCTCCTACGAGCAGTACTTC
NA | TRBJ2-5 | NA | TRBV6-2/TRBV6-3 | 12 | CASSTYQETQYF | TGTGCCAGCAGCACGTACCAAGAGACCCAGTACTTC
TRBD2 | TRBJ2-1 | NA | TRBV29-1 | 13 | CSVTGLSNNEQFF | TGCAGCGTCACGGGACTATCCAACAATGAGCAGTTCTTC
NA | TRBJ1-4 | NA | TRBV4-3 | 15 | CASSQAHRTNEKLFF | TGCGCCAGCAGCCAAGCCCACAGGACTAATGAAAAACTGTTTTTT
TRBD1 | TRBJ1-2 | NA | TRBV10-3 | 12 | CAISGQGYGYTF | TGTGCCATCAGTGGACAGGGCTATGGCTACACCTTC
TRBD1 | TRBJ1-2 | once | TRBV10-3 | 15 | CAISEMTGGARGYTF | TGTGCCATCAGTGAGATGACAGGGGGCGCGCGGGGCTACACCTTC
NA | TRBJ2-3 | NA | TRBV6-1 | 16 | CASSEEGYQLTDTQYF | TGTGCCAGCAGTGAAGAGGGTTATCAGCTCACAGATACGCAGTATTTT
NA | TRBJ1-6 | NA | TRBV2 | 12 | CASVREPSPLHF | TGTGCCAGCGTCAGGGAACCTTCACCCCTCCACTTT
NA | TRBJ2-5 | NA | TRBV6-2/TRBV6-3 | 13 | CASSPDRQETQYF | TGTGCCAGCAGTCCGGACAGACAAGAGACCCAGTACTTC
TRBD1 | TRBJ1-2 | NA | TRBV27 | 15 | CATGTGGSPNYGYTF | TGTGCCACTGGGACAGGGGGCAGTCCTAACTATGGCTACACCTTC
NA | TRBJ1-2 | NA | TRBV6-5 | 13 | CASRGPPHYGYTF | TGTGCCAGCAGAGGACCGCCCCACTATGGCTACACCTTC
NA | TRBJ1-3 | NA | TRBV13 | 13 | CASSLQNGNTIYF | TGTGCCAGCAGCTTACAGAATGGAAACACCATATATTTT
TRBD1 | TRBJ1-2 | NA | TRBV29-1 | 13 | CSVAGQGNYGYTF | TGCAGCGTTGCGGGACAGGGGAACTATGGCTACACCTTC
NA | TRBJ2-7 | NA | TRBV11-2 | 15 | CASSLLVTSSYEQYF | TGTGCCAGCAGCTTATTGGTGACTAGCTCCTACGAGCAGTACTTC
TRBD1 | TRBJ2-3 | once | TRBV7-9 | 14 | CASSIRQGPDTQYF | TGTGCCAGCAGCATACGACAGGGCCCAGATACGCAGTATTTT
NA | TRBJ2-1 | NA | TRBV4-1 | 16 | CASSQGKFSSYNEQFF | TGCGCCAGCAGCCAAGGAAAGTTTAGCTCCTACAATGAGCAGTTCTTC
NA | TRBJ1-2 | NA | TRBV19 | 13 | CASSALQGYGYTF | TGTGCCAGTAGTGCTCTACAGGGCTATGGCTACACCTTC
TRBD1 | TRBJ2-7 | NA | TRBV10-2 | 15 | CASSESGQGARKQYF | TGCGCCAGCAGTGAGTCGGGACAGGGGGCGAGGAAGCAGTACTTC
TRBD1 | TRBJ2-5 | NA | TRBV28 | 13 | CASSDRGAETQYF | TGTGCCAGCAGTGACAGGGGCGCAGAGACCCAGTACTTC
TRBD2 | TRBJ2-7 | NA | TRBV28 | 15 | CASSLTSGRSYEQYF | TGTGCCAGCAGTTTAACTAGCGGGAGGTCCTACGAGCAGTACTTC
TRBD2 | TRBJ2-7 | large | TRBV6-2/TRBV6-3 | 14 | CASSYGTSGYEQYF | TGTGCCAGCAGTTACGGAACTAGCGGGTACGAGCAGTACTTC
NA | TRBJ2-1 | NA | TRBV7-9 | 15 | CASSSDKGGYNEQFF | TGTGCCAGCAGCAGTGACAAGGGGGGTTACAATGAGCAGTTCTTC
TRBD1 | TRBJ1-1 | NA | TRBV12-3/TRBV12-4 | 12 | CASSLGDRFAFF | TGTGCCAGCAGTTTAGGGGACAGGTTTGCTTTCTTT
NA | TRBJ1-5 | NA | TRBV7-8 | 17 | CASSLARSGAVNQPQHF | TGTGCCAGCAGCTTAGCGCGGTCGGGGGCCGTAAATCAGCCCCAGCATTTT
NA | TRBJ1-3 | few | TRBV5-1 | 13 | CASTDPSGNTIYF | TGCGCCAGCACTGATCCTTCTGGAAACACCATATATTTT
NA | TRBJ1-6 | NA | TRBV6-4 | 13 | CTSSDAMHSPLHF | TGTACCAGCAGTGACGCGATGCATTCACCCCTCCACTTT
NA | TRBJ2-1 | once | TRBV5-1 | 11 | CASSLGGEQFF | TGCGCCAGCAGCTTGGGGGGTGAGCAGTTCTTC
NA | TRBJ1-6 | once | TRBV4-3 | 15 | CASSQVDSGNSPLHF | TGCGCCAGCAGCCAAGTCGACAGTGGTAATTCACCCCTCCACTTT
TRBD2 | TRBJ2-3 | NA | TRBV6-5 | 15 | CASSTGGLAPDTQYF | TGTGCCAGCAGTACGGGGGGACTAGCCCCAGATACGCAGTATTTT
NA | TRBJ2-5 | NA | TRBV29-1 | 12 | CSVGRPQETQYF | TGCAGCGTAGGACGCCCCCAAGAGACCCAGTACTTC
NA | TRBJ1-5 | once | TRBV18 | 15 | CASSPTSDRGQPQHF | TGTGCCAGCTCCCCCACCTCGGACCGCGGCCAGCCCCAGCATTTT
NA | TRBJ1-2 | NA | TRBV4-1 | 14 | CASSQAGSSYGYTF | TGCGCCAGCAGCCAAGCAGGGTCTAGCTATGGCTACACCTTC